The clone carrying this T cell receptor (beta chain) was detected a few times. Its target is not known. This record comes from a study of blood T cells in healthy people across ages. CDR3 size: 15 residues. V lost 1 base and J lost 8, with 17 bases in between. Germline V gene lookup returns CDR1 SEHNR and CDR2 FQNEAQ (reference sequence). Primed by a sample-barcoded 5' primer and a J-beta primer mix, a second PCR proceeded for about 6 to 12 cycles. Each CDR3 protein gets one entry after TCRdb re-called the 5' RACE reads with MiXCR. The sample records around 780,000 distinct CDR3 sequences, 45% to 70% being singletons. Study-level points and caveats: Age showed a roughly linear inverse relationship with TCR beta diversity per million T cells. More naive CD4+ cells and higher diversity marked long-lived donors relative to aged donors.

No fewer than 6 million PBMCs went into each sample. Total RNA extraction produced at least 5 micrograms (per sample) for the study. The chain uses TRBV7-9 and TRBJ1-2, with a possible D match to TRBD1 (6 bases). Sequenced sample: blood. The receptor comes from a man in his forties in good health. CDR3 protein: CASSLGAVTGYGYTF. The CDR3 nucleotides read TGTGCCAGCAGCTTAGGGGCCGTGACAGGATACGGCTACACCTTC.